Listed here are 6 T cell receptor beta chains from one sample, sequenced in a study of T cell responses to AZD1222 COVID-19 vaccine. Sequencing was performed with immunoSEQ multiplex PCR; in TCRdb, only in-frame clones are kept and a portion is missing. Of 140,000 to 150,000 clones listed, around 83% are singletons. The source was peripheral blood, collected on day 0 of MenACWY control vaccination. The receptors stem from an adult in good health.

This rearrangement joins TRBV5-5 to TRBJ2-5; weak D call: TRBD2 (6 bases). Trimming removed 4 bases from V and 3 bases from J, with 16 bases in between. Germline V gene lookup returns CDR1 SGHKS and CDR2 YYEKEE (reference sequence). The CDR3 covers 15 residues. Here the CDR3 DNA reads TGTGCCAGCAGCCACGGGACTCCGTCGGAAGAGACCCAGTACTTC. Translation gives CASSHGTPSEETQYF.

V gene TRBV18 combines with J gene TRBJ1-2; maybe TRBD1 (5 bases). The germline V and J ends were trimmed by 5 bases and 2 bases, with 15 bases remaining between them. CDR3 size: 15 residues. CDR1 KGHSH and CDR2 LQKENI come from the germline V gene. The CDR3 here is CASSRDRQRNYGYTF. Here the CDR3 DNA reads TGTGCCAGCTCAAGAGACCGACAGAGAAACTATGGCTACACCTTC. Full variable domain (outside the CDR3, taken from reference TRBV18 and TRBJ1-2): NAGVMQNPRHLVRRRGQEARLRCSPMKGHSHVYWYRQLPEEGLKFMVYLQKENIIDESGMPKERFSAEFPKEGPSILRIQQVVRGDSAAYFCASSRDRQRNYGYTFGSGTRLTVV.

This sequence joins TRBV2 and TRBJ1-2; D possibly corresponds to TRBD1 (6 bases). Trimming removed 6 bases from V and 0 bases from J, with 14 bases in between. Germline-derived CDR1 and CDR2 are SNHLY and FYNNEI. The CDR3 length is 15 residues. The DNA of the CDR3 is TGTGCCAGCAGGGGCCGGGACAAGACTAACTATGGCTACACCTTC. Its protein is CASRGRDKTNYGYTF.

This rearrangement joins TRBV24-1 to TRBJ2-2; D is tentatively TRBD1 or TRBD2 (6 bases each). Germline-derived CDR1 and CDR2 are KGHDR and SFDVKD. The CDR3 loop spans 14 amino acids. V dropped 10 bases and J dropped 3 bases, with 14 bases sitting between them. CDR3: CATRGRGDTGELFF. CDR3 nucleotide sequence: TGTGCCACTCGGGGAAGGGGGGACACCGGGGAGCTGTTTTTT.

The chain has TRBV7-2 and TRBJ1-1; 7 nucleotides agree with TRBD1. Unmatched junction bases numbered 9, after V lost 1 base and J lost 7 bases. CDR1 and CDR2 from the germline V gene are SGHTA and FQGNSA. The CDR3 covers 15 residues. The CDR3 spells CASSLGPSRGLEAFF. The CDR3 nucleotides read TGTGCCAGCAGCTTAGGTCCGTCGAGGGGGCTTGAAGCTTTCTTT. Drawing the rest from reference TRBV7-2 and TRBJ1-1, the complete variable domain is GAGVSQSPSNKVTEKGKDVELRCDPISGHTALYWYRQSLGQGLEFLIYFQGNSAPDKSGLPSDRFSAERTGGSVSTLTIQRTQQEDSAVYLCASSLGPSRGLEAFFGQGTRLTVV.

CDR3 in DNA: TGTGCCAGCAGTCTAACTCATAGCAATCAGCCCCAGCATTTT. It specifies CASSLTHSNQPQHF. J is TRBJ1-5 and V is TRBV28; the D is unclear. This CDR3 region has 14 residues. V was cut by 5 bases and J by 0 bases, with 8 bases left in between. The germline V gene encodes CDR1 MDHEN and CDR2 SYDVKM. The full variable domain, its missing parts supplied by reference TRBV28 and TRBJ1-5, is DVKVTQSSRYLVKRTGEKVFLECVQDMDHENMFWYRQDPGLGLRLIYFSYDVKMKEKGDIPEGYSVSREKKERFSLILESASTNQTSMYLCASSLTHSNQPQHFGDGTRLSIL.